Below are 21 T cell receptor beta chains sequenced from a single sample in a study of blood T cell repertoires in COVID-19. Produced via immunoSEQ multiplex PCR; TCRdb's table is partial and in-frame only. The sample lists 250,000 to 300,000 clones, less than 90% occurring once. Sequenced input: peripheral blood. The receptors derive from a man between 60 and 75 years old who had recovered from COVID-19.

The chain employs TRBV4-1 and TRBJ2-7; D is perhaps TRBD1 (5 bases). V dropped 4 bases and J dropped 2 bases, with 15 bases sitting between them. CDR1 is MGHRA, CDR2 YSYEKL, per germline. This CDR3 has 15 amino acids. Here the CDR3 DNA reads TGCGCCAGCAGCCCTATTGGGCTAGGGGCCTACGAGCAGTACTTC. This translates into CASSPIGLGAYEQYF.

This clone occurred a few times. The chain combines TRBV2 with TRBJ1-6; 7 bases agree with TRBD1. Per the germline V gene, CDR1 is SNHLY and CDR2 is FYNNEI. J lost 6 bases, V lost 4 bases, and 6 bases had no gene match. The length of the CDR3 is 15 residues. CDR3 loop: CASSGEGAGNSPLHF. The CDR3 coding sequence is TGTGCCAGCAGTGGTGAGGGGGCTGGTAATTCACCCCTCCACTTT.

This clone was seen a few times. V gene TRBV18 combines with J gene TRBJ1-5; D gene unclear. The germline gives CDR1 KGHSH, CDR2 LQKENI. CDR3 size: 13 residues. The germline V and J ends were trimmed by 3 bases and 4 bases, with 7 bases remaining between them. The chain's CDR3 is CASSPAQNQPQHF. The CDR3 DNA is TGTGCCAGCTCACCGGCCCAGAATCAGCCCCAGCATTTT.

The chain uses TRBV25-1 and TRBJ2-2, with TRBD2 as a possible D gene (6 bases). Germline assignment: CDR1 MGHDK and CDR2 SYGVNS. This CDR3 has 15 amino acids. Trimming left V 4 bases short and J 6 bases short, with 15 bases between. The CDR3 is CASSATTGAPGELFF. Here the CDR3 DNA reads TGTGCCAGCAGTGCAACCACGGGAGCACCCGGGGAGCTGTTTTTT.

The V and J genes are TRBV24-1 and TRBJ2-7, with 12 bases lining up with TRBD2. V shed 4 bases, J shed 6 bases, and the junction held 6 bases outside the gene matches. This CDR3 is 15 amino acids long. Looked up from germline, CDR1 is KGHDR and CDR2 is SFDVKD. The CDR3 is CATSDRTSGILEQYF. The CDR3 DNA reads TGTGCCACCAGTGACCGGACTAGCGGGATTCTCGAGCAGTACTTC.

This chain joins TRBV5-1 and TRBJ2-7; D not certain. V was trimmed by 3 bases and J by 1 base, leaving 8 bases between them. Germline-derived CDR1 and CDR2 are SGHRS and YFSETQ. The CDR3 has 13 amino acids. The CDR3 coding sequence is TGCGCCAGCAGCTCCCCCCCTTCCTACGAGCAGTACTTC. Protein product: CASSSPPSYEQYF.

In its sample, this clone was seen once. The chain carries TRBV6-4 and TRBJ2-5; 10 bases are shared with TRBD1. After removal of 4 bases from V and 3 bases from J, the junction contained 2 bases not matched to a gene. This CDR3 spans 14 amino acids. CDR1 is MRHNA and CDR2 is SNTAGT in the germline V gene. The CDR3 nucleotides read TGTGCCAGCAGTGTGGACAGGGGGGAAGAGACCCAGTACTTC. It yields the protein CASSVDRGEETQYF.

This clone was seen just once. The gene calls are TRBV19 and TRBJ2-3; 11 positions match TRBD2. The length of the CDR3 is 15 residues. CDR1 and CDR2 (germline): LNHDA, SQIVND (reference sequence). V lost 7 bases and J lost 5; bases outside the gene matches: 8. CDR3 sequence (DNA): TGTGCCAGTAAGAAGACTAGCGGGGTGGGAGATACGCAGTATTTT. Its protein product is CASKKTSGVGDTQYF.

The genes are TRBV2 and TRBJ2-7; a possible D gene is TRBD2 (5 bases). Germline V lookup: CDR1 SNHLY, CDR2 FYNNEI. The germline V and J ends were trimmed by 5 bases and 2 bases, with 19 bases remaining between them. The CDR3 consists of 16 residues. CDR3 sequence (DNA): TGTGCCAGCAGTTTTTTAGCCGGGAACCCGGCCTACGAGCAGTACTTC. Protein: CASSFLAGNPAYEQYF.

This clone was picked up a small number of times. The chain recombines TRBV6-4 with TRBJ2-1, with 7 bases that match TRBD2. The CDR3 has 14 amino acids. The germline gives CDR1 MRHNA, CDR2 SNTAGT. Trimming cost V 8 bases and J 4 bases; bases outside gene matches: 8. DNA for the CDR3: TGTGCCAGCCGGGGGAGCGGGACGTACAATGAGCAGTTCTTC. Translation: CASRGSGTYNEQFF.

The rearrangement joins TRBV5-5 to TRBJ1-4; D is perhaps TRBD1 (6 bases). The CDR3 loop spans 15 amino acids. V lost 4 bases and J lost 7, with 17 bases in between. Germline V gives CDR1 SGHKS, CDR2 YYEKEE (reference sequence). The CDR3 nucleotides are TGTGCCAGCAGCCTCGGAACAGGGTTGAGTGAAAAACTGTTTTTT. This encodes CASSLGTGLSEKLFF.

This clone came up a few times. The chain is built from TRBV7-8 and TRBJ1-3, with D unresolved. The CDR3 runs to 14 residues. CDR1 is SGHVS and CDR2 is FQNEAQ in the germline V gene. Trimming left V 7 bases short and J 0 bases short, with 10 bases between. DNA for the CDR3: TGTGCCAGCACCCGAGCCATCTCTGGAAACACCATATATTTT. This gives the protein CASTRAISGNTIYF.

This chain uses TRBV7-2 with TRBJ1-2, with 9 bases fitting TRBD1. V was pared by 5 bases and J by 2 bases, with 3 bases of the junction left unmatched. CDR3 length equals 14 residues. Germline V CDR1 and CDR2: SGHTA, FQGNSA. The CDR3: CASSLGQGNYGYTF. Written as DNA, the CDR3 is TGTGCCAGCAGCCTGGGACAGGGAAACTATGGCTACACCTTC. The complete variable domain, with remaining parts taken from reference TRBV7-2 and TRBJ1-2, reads GAGVSQSPSNKVTEKGKDVELRCDPISGHTALYWYRQSLGQGLEFLIYFQGNSAPDKSGLPSDRFSAERTGGSVSTLTIQRTQQEDSAVYLCASSLGQGNYGYTFGSGTRLTVV.

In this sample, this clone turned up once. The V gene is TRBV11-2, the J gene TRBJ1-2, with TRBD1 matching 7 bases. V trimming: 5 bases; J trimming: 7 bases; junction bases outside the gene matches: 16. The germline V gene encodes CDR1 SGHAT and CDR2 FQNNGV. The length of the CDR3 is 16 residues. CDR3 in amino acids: CASSATRQGNLGGYTF. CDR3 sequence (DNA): TGTGCCAGCAGCGCTACCCGACAGGGTAATCTCGGTGGCTACACCTTC.

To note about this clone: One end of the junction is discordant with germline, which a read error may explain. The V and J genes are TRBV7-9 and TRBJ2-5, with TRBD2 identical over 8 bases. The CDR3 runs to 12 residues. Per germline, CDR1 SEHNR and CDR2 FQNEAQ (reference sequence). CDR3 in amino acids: CASSSSGWGSDF. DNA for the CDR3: TGTGCCAGCAGCTCTAGCGGGTGGGGGTCCGACTTC.

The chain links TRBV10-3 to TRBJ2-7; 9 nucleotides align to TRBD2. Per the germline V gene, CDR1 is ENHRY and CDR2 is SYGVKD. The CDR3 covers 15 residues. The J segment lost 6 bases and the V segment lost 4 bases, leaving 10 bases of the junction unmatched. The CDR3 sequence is CAISGYSGRRSEQYF. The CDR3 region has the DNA TGTGCCATCAGTGGTTACAGCGGGAGGCGCAGCGAGCAGTACTTC.

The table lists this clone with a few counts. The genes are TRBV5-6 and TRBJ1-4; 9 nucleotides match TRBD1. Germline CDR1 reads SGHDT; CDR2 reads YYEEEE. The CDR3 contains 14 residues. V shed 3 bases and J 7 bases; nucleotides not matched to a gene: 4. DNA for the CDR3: TGTGCCAGCAGCTACAGGGGGCGCGGTGAAAAACTGTTTTTT. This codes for CASSYRGRGEKLFF.

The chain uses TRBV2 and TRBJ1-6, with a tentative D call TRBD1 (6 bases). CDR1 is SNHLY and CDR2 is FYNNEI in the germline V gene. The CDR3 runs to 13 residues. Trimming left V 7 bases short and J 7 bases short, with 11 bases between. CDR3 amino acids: CASTTGYNSPLHF. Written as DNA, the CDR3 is TGTGCCAGCACAACAGGGTACAATTCACCCCTCCACTTT.

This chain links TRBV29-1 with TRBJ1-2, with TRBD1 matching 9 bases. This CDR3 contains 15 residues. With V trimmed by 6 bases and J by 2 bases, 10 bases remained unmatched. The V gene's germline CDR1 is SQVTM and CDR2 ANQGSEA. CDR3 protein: CSVGGGTGLNYGYTF. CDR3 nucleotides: TGCAGCGTCGGGGGGGGGACAGGGCTCAACTATGGCTACACCTTC.

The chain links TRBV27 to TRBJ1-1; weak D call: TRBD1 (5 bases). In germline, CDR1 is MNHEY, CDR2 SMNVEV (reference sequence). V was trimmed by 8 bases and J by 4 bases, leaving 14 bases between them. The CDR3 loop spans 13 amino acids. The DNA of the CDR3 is TGTGCCAGCCTCCGTGGGGGAGGCACTGAAGCTTTCTTT. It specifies CASLRGGGTEAFF.

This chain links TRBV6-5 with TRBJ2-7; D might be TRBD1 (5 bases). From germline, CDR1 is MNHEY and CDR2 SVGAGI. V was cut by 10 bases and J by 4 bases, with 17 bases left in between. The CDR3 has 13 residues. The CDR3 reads CATNPPQGYEQYF. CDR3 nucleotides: TGTGCCACCAACCCCCCCCAGGGATACGAGCAGTACTTC.